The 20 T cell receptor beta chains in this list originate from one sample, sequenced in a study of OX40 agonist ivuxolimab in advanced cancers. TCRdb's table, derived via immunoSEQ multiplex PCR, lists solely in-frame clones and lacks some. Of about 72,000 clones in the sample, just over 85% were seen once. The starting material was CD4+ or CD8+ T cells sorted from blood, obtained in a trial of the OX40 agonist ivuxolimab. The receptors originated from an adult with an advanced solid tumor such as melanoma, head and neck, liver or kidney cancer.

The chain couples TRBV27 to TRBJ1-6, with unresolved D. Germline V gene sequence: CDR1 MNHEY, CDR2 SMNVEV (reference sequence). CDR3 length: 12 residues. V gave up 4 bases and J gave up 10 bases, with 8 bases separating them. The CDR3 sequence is CASSSAGSPLHF. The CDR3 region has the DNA TGTGCCAGCAGTTCTGCTGGCTCACCCCTCCACTTT.

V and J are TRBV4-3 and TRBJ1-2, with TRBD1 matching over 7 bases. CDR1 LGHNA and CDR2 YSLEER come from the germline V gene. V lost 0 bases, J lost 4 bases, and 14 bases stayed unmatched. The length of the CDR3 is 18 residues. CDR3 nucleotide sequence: TGCGCCAGCAGCCAAGAACCGGGGATATCAGGGACAGCCTATGGCTACACCTTC. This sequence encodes CASSQEPGISGTAYGYTF.

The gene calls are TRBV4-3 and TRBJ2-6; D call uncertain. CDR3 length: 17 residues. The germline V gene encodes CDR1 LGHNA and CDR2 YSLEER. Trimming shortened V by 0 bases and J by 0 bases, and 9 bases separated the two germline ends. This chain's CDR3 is CASSQDITYSGANVLTF. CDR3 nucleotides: TGCGCCAGCAGCCAAGATATCACGTACTCTGGGGCCAACGTCCTGACTTTC.

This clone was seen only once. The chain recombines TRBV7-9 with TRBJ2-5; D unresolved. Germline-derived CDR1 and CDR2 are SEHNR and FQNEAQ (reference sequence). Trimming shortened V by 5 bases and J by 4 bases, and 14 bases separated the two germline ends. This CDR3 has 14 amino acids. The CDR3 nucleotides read TGTGCCAGCAGCCCGCCGGGCCTTGGAGAGACCCAGTACTTC. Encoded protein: CASSPPGLGETQYF.

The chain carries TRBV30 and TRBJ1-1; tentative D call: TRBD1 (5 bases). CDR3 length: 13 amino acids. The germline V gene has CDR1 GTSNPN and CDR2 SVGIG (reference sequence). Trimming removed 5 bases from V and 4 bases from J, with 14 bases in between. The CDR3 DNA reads TGTGCCTGGGGCGACGGGGGAACCACTGAAGCTTTCTTT. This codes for CAWGDGGTTEAFF.

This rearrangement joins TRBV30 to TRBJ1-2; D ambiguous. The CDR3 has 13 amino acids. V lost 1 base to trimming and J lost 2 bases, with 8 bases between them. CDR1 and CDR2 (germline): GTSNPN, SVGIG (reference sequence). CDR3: CAWSATRNYGYTF. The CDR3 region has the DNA TGTGCCTGGAGTGCGACACGGAACTATGGCTACACCTTC.

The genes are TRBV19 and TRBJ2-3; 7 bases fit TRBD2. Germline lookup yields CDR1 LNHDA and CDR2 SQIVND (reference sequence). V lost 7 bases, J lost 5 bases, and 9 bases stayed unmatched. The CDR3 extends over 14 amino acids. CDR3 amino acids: CASTPSGAGDTQYF. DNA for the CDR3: TGTGCCAGTACCCCAAGCGGGGCGGGAGATACGCAGTATTTT.

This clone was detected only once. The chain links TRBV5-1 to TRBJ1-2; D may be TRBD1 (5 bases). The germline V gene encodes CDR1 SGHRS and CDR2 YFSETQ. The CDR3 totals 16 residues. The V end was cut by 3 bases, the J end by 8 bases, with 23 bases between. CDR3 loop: CASSWGGLTWEKGYTF. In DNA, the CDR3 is TGCGCCAGCAGCTGGGGCGGGCTGACCTGGGAGAAAGGCTACACCTTC.

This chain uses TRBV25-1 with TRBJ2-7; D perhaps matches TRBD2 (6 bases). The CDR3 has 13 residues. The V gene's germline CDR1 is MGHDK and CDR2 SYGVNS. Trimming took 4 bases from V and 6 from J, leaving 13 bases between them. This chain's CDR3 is CASSVGGGAEQYF. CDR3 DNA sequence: TGTGCCAGCAGTGTGGGTGGAGGGGCCGAGCAGTACTTC.

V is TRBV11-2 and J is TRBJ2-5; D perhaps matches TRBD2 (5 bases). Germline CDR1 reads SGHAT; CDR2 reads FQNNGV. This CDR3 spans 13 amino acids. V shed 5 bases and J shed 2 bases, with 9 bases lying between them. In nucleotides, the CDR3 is TGTGCCAGCAGCCCGGACTCACAAGAGACCCAGTACTTC. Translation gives CASSPDSQETQYF.

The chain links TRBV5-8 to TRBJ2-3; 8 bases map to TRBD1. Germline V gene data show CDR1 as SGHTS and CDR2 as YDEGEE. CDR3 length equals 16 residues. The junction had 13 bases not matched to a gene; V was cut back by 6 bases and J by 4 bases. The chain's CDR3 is CASTPGQATASDTQYF. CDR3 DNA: TGTGCCAGCACACCGGGACAGGCGACGGCCTCAGATACGCAGTATTTT.

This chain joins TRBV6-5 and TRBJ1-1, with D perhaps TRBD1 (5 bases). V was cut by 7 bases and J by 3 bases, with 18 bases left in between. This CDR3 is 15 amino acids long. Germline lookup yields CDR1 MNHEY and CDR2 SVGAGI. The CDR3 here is CASTRAWGSDTEAFF. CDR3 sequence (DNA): TGTGCCAGCACCAGGGCATGGGGAAGCGACACTGAAGCTTTCTTT.

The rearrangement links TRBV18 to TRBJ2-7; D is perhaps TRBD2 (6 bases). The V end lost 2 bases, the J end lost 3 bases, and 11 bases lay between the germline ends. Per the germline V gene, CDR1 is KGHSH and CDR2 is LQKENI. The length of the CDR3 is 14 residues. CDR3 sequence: CASSPMGEVYEQYF. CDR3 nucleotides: TGTGCCAGCTCACCAATGGGGGAGGTCTACGAGCAGTACTTC. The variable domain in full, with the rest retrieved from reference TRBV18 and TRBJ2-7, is NAGVMQNPRHLVRRRGQEARLRCSPMKGHSHVYWYRQLPEEGLKFMVYLQKENIIDESGMPKERFSAEFPKEGPSILRIQQVVRGDSAAYFCASSPMGEVYEQYFGPGTRLTVT.

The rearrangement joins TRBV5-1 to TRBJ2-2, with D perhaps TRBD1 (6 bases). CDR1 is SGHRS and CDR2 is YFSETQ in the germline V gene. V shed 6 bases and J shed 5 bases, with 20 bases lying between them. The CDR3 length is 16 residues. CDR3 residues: CASTQGQPSTTGELFF. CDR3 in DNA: TGCGCCAGCACGCAGGGACAACCATCAACAACCGGGGAGCTGTTTTTT.

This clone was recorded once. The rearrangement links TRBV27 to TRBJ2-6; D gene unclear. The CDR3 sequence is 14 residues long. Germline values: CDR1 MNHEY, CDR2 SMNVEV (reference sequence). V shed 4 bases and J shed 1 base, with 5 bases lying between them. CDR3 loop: CASSSSSGANVLTF. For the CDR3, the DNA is TGTGCCAGCAGTTCGAGTTCTGGGGCCAACGTCCTGACTTTC.

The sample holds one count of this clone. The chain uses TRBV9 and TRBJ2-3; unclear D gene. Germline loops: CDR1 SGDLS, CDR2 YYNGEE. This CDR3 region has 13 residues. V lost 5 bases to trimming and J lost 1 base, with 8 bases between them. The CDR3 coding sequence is TGTGCCAGCAGTGGGGTTCGCACAGATACGCAGTATTTT. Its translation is CASSGVRTDTQYF.

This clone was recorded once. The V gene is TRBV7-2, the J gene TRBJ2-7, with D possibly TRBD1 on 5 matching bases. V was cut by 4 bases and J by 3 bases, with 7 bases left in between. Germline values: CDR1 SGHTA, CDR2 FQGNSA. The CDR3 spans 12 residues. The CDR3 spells CASSSQGYEQYF. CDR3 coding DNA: TGTGCCAGCAGCTCCCAGGGCTACGAGCAGTACTTC.

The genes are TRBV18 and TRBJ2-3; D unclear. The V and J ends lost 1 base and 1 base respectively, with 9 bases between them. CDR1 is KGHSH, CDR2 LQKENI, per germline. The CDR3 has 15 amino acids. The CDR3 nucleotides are TGTGCCAGCTCACCACAGGGAATAGGCACAGATACGCAGTATTTT. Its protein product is CASSPQGIGTDTQYF.

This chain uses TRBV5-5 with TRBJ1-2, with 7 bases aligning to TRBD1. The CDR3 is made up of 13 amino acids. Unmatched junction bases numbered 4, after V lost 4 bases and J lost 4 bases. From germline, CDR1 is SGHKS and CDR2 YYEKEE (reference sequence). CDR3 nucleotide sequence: TGTGCCAGCAGCCCTACAGGGGCCTATGGCTACACCTTC. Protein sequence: CASSPTGAYGYTF.

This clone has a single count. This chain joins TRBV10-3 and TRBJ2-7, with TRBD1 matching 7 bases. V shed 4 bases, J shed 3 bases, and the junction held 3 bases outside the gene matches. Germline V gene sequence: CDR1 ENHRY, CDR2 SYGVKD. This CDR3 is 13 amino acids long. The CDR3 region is CAISVGQFYEQYF. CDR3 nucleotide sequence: TGTGCCATCAGTGTGGGACAGTTCTACGAGCAGTACTTC.